What follows are 11 T cell receptor beta chains derived from one specimen sequenced in a study of T cell clonality in common variable immunodeficiency (dated by TCRdb to 2013 to 2016). To prepare the library, the immunoSEQ multiplex PCR assay was applied. Entries here come from immuneACCESS through TCRdb and include only in-frame sequences with V and J called. Some clones fail to appear in such tables; in the studies checked, an unresolved V gene covers under half of the shortfall, and the cause of the remainder is unknown. This sample has around 2,500 clones, none of them a singleton. Around 10% of the sample goes to the ten largest clones. The study at large found these results: CVID TCRbeta sequences were reported to have fewer deletions and N-nucleotide insertions and to lack highly modified clones with 13 or more V deletions.

Antigen specificity for these receptors is unknown. Sequences were obtained from peripheral blood mononuclear cells. Receptors were obtained from a human donor with common variable immunodeficiency.

By share of the sample, this clone is medium-sized. The read terminates 3 residues before the CDR3 end, so the remaining end is supplied by the germline J gene. This chain connects TRBV6-1 to TRBJ1-5, with D unclear. Germline CDR1 reads MNHNS; CDR2 reads SASEGT. CDR3 length equals 13 residues. The V gene lost 3 bases and the J gene lost 0 bases, with 3 bases spanning the gap. Incomplete CDR3 DNA: TGTGCCAGCAGTGATTATAGCAATCAGCCC. Amino acids: CASSDYSNQP. The whole CDR3 protein is CASSDYSNQPQHF.

This clone was picked up a small number of times. Incomplete CDR3 DNA: TGTGCCAGCAGCCGACTAGTGGGGGGCTACAATGAG. Amino acids: CASSRLVGGYNE. The full CDR3 reads CASSRLVGGYNEQFF. The J gene is TRBJ2-1, the V gene TRBV7-9, with D tentatively TRBD2 (6 bases). The sequence runs out 3 residues before the end of the CDR3; the remainder is reconstructed from the germline J gene. CDR1 is SEHNR and CDR2 is FQNEAQ in the germline V gene (reference sequence). With 5 bases removed from V and 3 bases from J, the gap between germline ends came to 14 bases. CDR3 length: 15 amino acids.

In its sample, this clone ranks as medium-sized. The read ends 3 residues before the CDR3 terminus; that terminus is restored from the germline J gene. The chain has TRBV10-3 and TRBJ2-6; D is perhaps TRBD1 (6 bases). Between the trimmed V and J ends, which lost 7 bases and 1 base, there was a span of 11 bases. The CDR3 sequence is 15 residues long. Per the germline V gene, CDR1 is ENHRY and CDR2 is SYGVKD. This CDR3 is CAITNQGSGANVLTF. Incomplete CDR3 DNA: TGTGCCATCACTAACCAGGGGTCTGGGGCCAACGTC.

This clone is classed as medium-sized (0.01 to 0.1%). The read stops 3 residues short of the end of the CDR3; the missing end is completed from the germline J gene. The chain has TRBV7-2 and TRBJ2-7; 8 positions agree with TRBD1. Germline V gives CDR1 SGHTA, CDR2 FQGNSA. V shed 5 bases and J 3 bases; nucleotides not matched to a gene: 9. The CDR3 sequence is 15 residues long. The CDR3 protein is CASSAAGQEFYEQYF. The CDR3 DNA, read in part, is TGTGCCAGCAGCGCTGCGGGACAGGAATTCTACGAG.

This clone is medium-sized within its sample. With the read ending 3 residues before the CDR3 end, the germline J gene is used to fill in that end. The chain joins TRBV6-2 or TRBV6-3 to TRBJ2-5; no reliable D call. CDR3 length: 11 residues. Trimming cost V 2 bases and J 6 bases, with 4 bases left between them. Germline CDR1 MNHEY, CDR2 SVGEGT. The CDR3 region is CASSYTKTQYF. Partial CDR3 DNA: TGTGCCAGCAGTTACACAAAGACC.

In its sample, this clone ranks as medium-sized. The missing CDR3 end, 3 residues past where the read stops, is filled in from the germline J gene. The chain employs TRBV7-2 and TRBJ2-2; 10 bases agree with TRBD2. Trimming cost V 0 bases and J 4 bases; bases outside gene matches: 5. Germline-derived CDR1 and CDR2 are SGHTA and FQGNSA. This CDR3 is built from 17 residues. The sequenced CDR3 bases are TGTGCCAGCAGCTTAGCTAGCGGGGGGACCCTCACCGGGGAG. Its translation is CASSLASGGTLTGE. The entire CDR3 sequence reads CASSLASGGTLTGELFF.

By share, this clone ranks as medium-sized. This CDR3 is CASSAGLYEQYF. CDR3 DNA (partial): TGTGCCAGCAGCGCCGGTCTATACGAG. The V gene is TRBV11-2, the J gene TRBJ2-7, with no clear D. The CDR3 end falls 3 residues outside the read, so it is completed with the germline J gene. This CDR3 is 12 amino acids long. Trimming stripped 5 bases from V and 4 bases from J, with 9 bases between. The V gene's germline CDR1 is SGHAT and CDR2 FQNNGV.

Within the sample, this clone is medium-sized. With the read ending 3 residues before the CDR3 end, the germline J gene is used to fill in that end. The chain is built from TRBV14 and TRBJ1-1; 11 nucleotides line up with TRBD1. The germline gives CDR1 SGHDN, CDR2 FVKESK. CDR3 length: 19 amino acids. Losses at the gene ends were 2 bases for V and 5 bases for J; bases not matched to a gene: 16. This CDR3 reads CASSQLIFSPGQGGTEAFF. The part of the CDR3 DNA that was read is TGTGCCAGCAGCCAACTCATTTTCAGCCCGGGACAGGGGGGAACTGAA.

The table lists this clone with many counts. The read finishes 3 residues shy of the CDR3 end, and the germline J gene is used to complete it. The chain has TRBV4-1 and TRBJ1-1; TRBD1 might be the D (6 bases). The V gene lost 0 bases and the J gene lost 1 base, with 15 bases spanning the gap. The CDR3 is 17 amino acids. Germline V gene data show CDR1 as MGHRA and CDR2 as YSYEKL. CDR3 bases read: TGCGCCAGCAGCCAAGACAGGGGAAGGGTGGGGAACACTGAA. Amino acid sequence: CASSQDRGRVGNTE. The entire CDR3 protein reads CASSQDRGRVGNTEAFF.

This clone is medium-sized by share. The missing CDR3 end, 3 residues past where the read stops, is filled in from the germline J gene. The rearrangement joins TRBV19 to TRBJ2-1; D possibly corresponds to TRBD1 (6 bases). Germline lookup yields CDR1 LNHDA and CDR2 SQIVND (reference sequence). The CDR3 totals 13 residues. Trimming took 6 bases from V and 6 from J, leaving 12 bases between them. CDR3 sequence reads: CASSRDILNEQFF. CDR3 DNA, as far as it was read: TGTGCCAGTAGCCGGGACATACTCAATGAG. Based on the CDR3 plus reference TRBV19 and TRBJ2-1, the full variable domain is DGGITQSPKYLFRKEGQNVTLSCEQNLNHDAMYWYRQDPGQGLRLIYYSQIVNDFQKGDIAEGYSVSREKKESFPLTVTSAQKNPTAFYLCASSRDILNEQFFGPGTRLTVL.

This clone qualifies as medium-sized. The observed sequence ends 3 residues before the CDR3 terminus, with the missing tail filled in from the germline J gene. The rearrangement uses TRBV13 and TRBJ1-1, with a tentative D call TRBD1 (5 bases). The CDR3 sequence is 15 residues long. Germline V gene lookup returns CDR1 PRHDT and CDR2 FYEKMQ (reference sequence). The V and J ends lost 5 bases and 5 bases respectively, with 18 bases between them. CDR3 in amino acids: CASSLLLWGETEAFF. Incomplete CDR3 DNA: TGTGCCAGCAGCCTCCTTTTATGGGGGGAGACTGAA.